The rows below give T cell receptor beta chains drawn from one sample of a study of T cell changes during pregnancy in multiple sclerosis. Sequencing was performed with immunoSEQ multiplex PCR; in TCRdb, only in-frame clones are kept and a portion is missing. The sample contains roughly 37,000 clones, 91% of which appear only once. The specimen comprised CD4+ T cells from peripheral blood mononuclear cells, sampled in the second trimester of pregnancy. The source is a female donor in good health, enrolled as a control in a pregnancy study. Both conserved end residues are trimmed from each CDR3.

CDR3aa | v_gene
ASSASWGPNTGELF | TRBV25-1
ASSQGQGEVNTEAF | TRBV4-1
ASSSGQGYVNEQF | TRBV7-8
ASSPLLRLNEQF | TRBV11-2
ASSLDRGDSPLH | TRBV5-1
ASSETPGLHAVWTQY | TRBV6-1
ASSLDPGGLGRGETQY | TRBV5-5
SASSPGEQF | TRBV20-1
ATGQASNQPQH | TRBV19
ASRPTANGDEQF | TRBV5-5
ASSQDTGSNEQF | TRBV4-2
ASSPTGTEAF | TRBV18
ASSQSDTQY | TRBV4-1
AWSAGDRGNQPQH | TRBV30
ASSSGSGSGTQY | TRBV5-8
ASSLRRVGNQPQH | TRBV7-8
ASSSGNEQF | TRBV28
ASSEGGTNYNEQF | TRBV9
ASSSTGQGNGYT | TRBV5-8
ASSSYLGTHS | TRBV7-2
ASSLPLTDTQY | TRBV13
ASSLFFASGSRNEQF | TRBV7-2
ASSREGEQY | TRBV5-6
ATRENWGPNEKLF | TRBV15
ASSLGQRYGYT | TRBV5-4
ASRGTGGTEAF | TRBV10-1
ASSLYEYTEAF | TRBV11-2
ASSLAGTSGQETQY | TRBV5-1
ASTRGGTEAF | TRBV14
ASSLIGGRGSPLH | TRBV5-6
SVEHGGKTQY | TRBV29-1
ASSRTGDSNQPQH | TRBV5-1
ASSRGARLGSPLH | TRBV5-1
SAGTPEKLF | TRBV20-1
ASSPVYSGNTIY | TRBV18
ASSERGTGSGELF | TRBV14
ASSPDSGGQETQY | TRBV18
ASSLSPRGGYT | TRBV11-2
SASQGMNTEAF | TRBV29-1
AWSTGAGRRRDTQY | TRBV30
ASSFETGLTQH | TRBV7-2
ASSLEPGGETQY | TRBV5-1
ASSFLRSENTEAF | TRBV28
ASSSTRDSSYEQY | TRBV19
ASIIRQASREKLF | TRBV10-1
ASSLIVGQGGRNTIY | TRBV7-9
ASRSTGIRSVKLF | TRBV2